The 8 T cell receptor beta chains presented below share a single source sample, sequenced in a study of spatial heterogeneity in lung cancer. TCRdb re-called the 5' RACE reads through MiXCR, storing one row per CDR3 protein. The sample shows almost 75,000 distinct CDR3 sequences, less than 15% of them seen only once. The time point: sample taken at primary tumor resection. Unsorted whole RNA from tumor, nontumor lung or frozen PBMC underwent sequencing. The material was PBMCs, obtained at surgery. All receptors come from a male donor with early-stage non-small cell lung cancer.

The CDR3 nucleotides are TGTGCCAGCCGTTCACTAGACAGAATCATGAACACTGAAGCTTTCTTT. The encoded protein is CASRSLDRIMNTEAFF. The V gene is TRBV27, the J gene TRBJ1-1; D perhaps matches TRBD1 (5 bases). Germline CDR1 MNHEY, CDR2 SMNVEV (reference sequence). There are 16 residues in the CDR3. Trimming pared 8 bases from V and 0 bases from J, leaving 19 bases between.

This clonotype was recorded a few times. The chain links TRBV5-1 to TRBJ2-7; no reliable D call. The CDR3 loop spans 12 amino acids. The V end was cut by 0 bases, the J end by 5 bases, with 6 bases between. Germline V gene sequence: CDR1 SGHRS, CDR2 YFSETQ. The DNA for the CDR3 is TGCGCCAGCAGCTTGGAAAGGGACGAGCAGTACTTC. It is translated as CASSLERDEQYF.

This clonotype was seen more than once but under ten times. The J gene is TRBJ1-5, the V gene TRBV20-1; a possible D gene is TRBD1 (5 bases). The CDR3 sequence is 14 residues long. Germline V gene sequence: CDR1 DFQATT, CDR2 SNEGSKA (reference sequence). Trimming stripped 1 base from V and 5 bases from J, with 12 bases between. Here the CDR3 DNA reads TGCAGTGCTAGAGGGCGGGACTCTGATCAGCCCCAGCATTTT. The encoded protein is CSARGRDSDQPQHF.

V is TRBV6-1 and J is TRBJ2-2; D remains unclear. This CDR3 is 16 amino acids long. CDR1 is MNHNS, CDR2 SASEGT, per germline. V was trimmed by 6 bases and J by 0 bases, leaving 14 bases between them. CDR3 sequence reads: CASRPPGRPNTGELFF. Here the CDR3 DNA reads TGTGCCAGCAGGCCGCCCGGCAGGCCGAACACCGGGGAGCTGTTTTTT.

This clonotype was picked up a small number of times. The chain employs TRBV24-1 and TRBJ1-2, with 7 positions matching TRBD1. The CDR3 totals 14 residues. V lost 1 base to trimming and J lost 5 bases; unmatched junction nucleotides: 3. Germline V gene data show CDR1 as KGHDR and CDR2 as SFDVKD. CDR3 bases: TGTGCCACCAGTGATTTCGGGACAGCTTATGGCTACACCTTC. As protein: CATSDFGTAYGYTF.

The sample holds many counts of this clonotype. This chain uses TRBV15 with TRBJ1-5; D perhaps matches TRBD1 (6 bases). Per germline, CDR1 LNHNV and CDR2 YYDKDF (reference sequence). Trimming shortened V by 5 bases and J by 6 bases, and 11 bases separated the two germline ends. This CDR3 region has 13 residues. In DNA form, the CDR3 reads TGTGCCACCAGCCGGGACATTCCTCAGCCCCAGCATTTT. Residues: CATSRDIPQPQHF.

J is TRBJ1-6 and V is TRBV6-5, with TRBD1 as a possible D gene (5 bases). Trimming left V 7 bases short and J 11 bases short, with 15 bases between. The CDR3 contains 13 residues. Germline V gene lookup returns CDR1 MNHEY and CDR2 SVGAGI. This CDR3 is CASTPGEGTPLHF. In DNA, the CDR3 is TGTGCCAGCACACCGGGGGAAGGGACACCCCTCCACTTT.

This clonotype was seen ten or more times. The chain links TRBV6-6 to TRBJ1-3, with D hard to call. Germline V gene lookup returns CDR1 MNHNY and CDR2 SVGAGI (reference sequence). V was shortened by 6 bases and J by 0 bases, with 6 bases between the two germline ends. The CDR3 is made up of 13 amino acids. The CDR3 bases are TGTGCCAGCAGACCCAGCTCTGGAAACACCATATATTTT. Protein product: CASRPSSGNTIYF.